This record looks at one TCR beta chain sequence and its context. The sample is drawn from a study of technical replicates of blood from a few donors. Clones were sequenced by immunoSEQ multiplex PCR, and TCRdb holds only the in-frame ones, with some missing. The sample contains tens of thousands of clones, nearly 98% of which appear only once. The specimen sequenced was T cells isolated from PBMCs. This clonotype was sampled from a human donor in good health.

CDR3 protein: CAWSPQGLTDTQYF. The CDR3 nucleotides read TGTGCCTGGAGTCCACAGGGGCTGACAGATACGCAGTATTTT. The rearrangement joins TRBV30 to TRBJ2-3, with 7 bases fitting TRBD1. Germline loops: CDR1 GTSNPN, CDR2 SVGIG (reference sequence). V gave up 2 bases and J gave up 3 bases; unmatched junction bases: 5. This CDR3 has 14 amino acids.